One and the same sample provided the 9 T cell receptor beta chains below, sequenced in a study of T-cell reconstitution after alpha-beta-depleted transplantation in children. Molecular barcoding with unique molecular identifiers was used for the TCRbeta library. One entry per CDR3 protein results from TCRdb running MiXCR on the PCR reads. The data show 420,000 or so distinct CDR3 sequences, with roughly 10% seen just once and about 5% held by the top ten. The source material was PBMCs from the stem cell graft donor, sampled from the stem cell graft. The receptors were gathered from a human donor who donated a stem cell graft to a child with acute myeloid leukemia.

This clonotype was detected many times. The V call is TRBV6-5, the J call TRBJ2-5; 10 bases are shared with TRBD2. V lost 4 bases, J lost 3 bases, and 11 bases stayed unmatched. The germline gives CDR1 MNHEY, CDR2 SVGAGI. This CDR3 comprises 17 residues. The CDR3 reads CASSSGFQRGGKETQYF. For the CDR3, the DNA is TGTGCCAGCAGTTCTGGCTTCCAGCGGGGGGGAAAAGAGACCCAGTACTTC.

For the CDR3, the DNA is TGCGCCAGCAGTCCCGGGACAGGGGACCGTCCCGCCGAGCAGTACTTC. This codes for CASSPGTGDRPAEQYF. This chain uses TRBV5-1 with TRBJ2-7; 10 nucleotides align to TRBD1. The ends lost 5 bases at V and 6 bases at J; junction bases unmatched: 14. Germline CDR1 and CDR2: SGHRS and YFSETQ. The CDR3 extends over 16 amino acids.

The CDR3: CASTPIGVRNTEAFF. The DNA for the CDR3 is TGTGCCAGCACCCCTATAGGGGTCAGGAACACTGAAGCTTTCTTT. The V call is TRBV5-5, the J call TRBJ1-1; D possibly corresponds to TRBD1 (5 bases). Deletions cut 6 bases from V and 1 base from J, with 16 bases between. Per germline, CDR1 SGHKS and CDR2 YYEKEE (reference sequence). The CDR3 length is 15 residues. Based on the CDR3 plus reference TRBV5-5 and TRBJ1-1, the full variable domain is DAGVTQSPTHLIKTRGQQVTLRCSPISGHKSVSWYQQVLGQGPQFIFQYYEKEERGRGNFPDRFSARQFPNYSSELNVNALLLGDSALYLCASTPIGVRNTEAFFGQGTRLTVV.

In this sample, this clonotype turned up a few times. This chain links TRBV18 with TRBJ1-5; D unclear. Trimming removed 2 bases at V and 1 base at J, with 6 bases between. The CDR3 is 14 residues long. CDR1 and CDR2 (germline): KGHSH, LQKENI. CDR3 sequence (DNA): TGTGCCAGCTCACCAGGGAGGAGCAATCAGCCCCAGCATTTT. This gives the protein CASSPGRSNQPQHF.

In this sample, this clonotype turned up a few times. The genes are TRBV20-1 and TRBJ2-3, with TRBD1 matching 9 bases. Germline CDR1 is DFQATT and CDR2 is SNEGSKA (reference sequence). The CDR3 runs to 15 residues. The junction had 10 bases not matched to a gene; V was cut back by 5 bases and J by 4 bases. The CDR3: CSAYYGTGKADTQYF. The CDR3 region has the DNA TGCAGTGCTTACTACGGGACAGGGAAGGCAGATACGCAGTATTTT.

V usage is TRBV7-2 and J usage is TRBJ2-1, with TRBD2 identical over 13 bases. The CDR3 extends over 15 amino acids. Germline V lookup: CDR1 SGHTA, CDR2 FQGNSA. The trim removed 7 bases at V and 6 bases at J, leaving 6 bases unmatched. The CDR3 loop is CASTRTSGGGNEQFF. CDR3 nucleotide sequence: TGTGCCAGCACCCGGACTAGCGGGGGTGGCAATGAGCAGTTCTTC. The variable domain in full, with the rest retrieved from reference TRBV7-2 and TRBJ2-1, is GAGVSQSPSNKVTEKGKDVELRCDPISGHTALYWYRQSLGQGLEFLIYFQGNSAPDKSGLPSDRFSAERTGGSVSTLTIQRTQQEDSAVYLCASTRTSGGGNEQFFGPGTRLTVL.

This clonotype has at least ten counts. The chain couples TRBV12-3 or TRBV12-4 to TRBJ1-5; unclear D gene. Trimming removed 5 bases at V and 5 bases at J, with 7 bases between. The CDR3 has 12 amino acids. In DNA, the CDR3 is TGTGCCAGCAGTCCGCTGGATCAGCCCCAGCATTTT. As protein: CASSPLDQPQHF.

The chain is built from TRBV20-1 and TRBJ2-3; no definite D call. CDR3 length: 14 amino acids. The V gene lost 3 bases and the J gene lost 2 bases, with 12 bases spanning the gap. CDR1 is DFQATT and CDR2 is SNEGSKA in the germline V gene (reference sequence). CDR3 DNA sequence: TGCAGTGCTAGCGAGATGGGGAACACAGATACGCAGTATTTT. It codes for CSASEMGNTDTQYF.

This clonotype occurred a few times. J is TRBJ2-7 and V is TRBV6-5; 9 nucleotides agree with TRBD2. Germline CDR1 and CDR2: MNHEY and SVGAGI. J was trimmed by 6 bases and V by 4 bases; bases with no gene match: 13. The CDR3 spans 16 residues. CDR3 coding DNA: TGTGCCAGCAGTTCGCGAGCGGCCGGGACTAGCTTCGAGCAGTACTTC. It translates to CASSSRAAGTSFEQYF.